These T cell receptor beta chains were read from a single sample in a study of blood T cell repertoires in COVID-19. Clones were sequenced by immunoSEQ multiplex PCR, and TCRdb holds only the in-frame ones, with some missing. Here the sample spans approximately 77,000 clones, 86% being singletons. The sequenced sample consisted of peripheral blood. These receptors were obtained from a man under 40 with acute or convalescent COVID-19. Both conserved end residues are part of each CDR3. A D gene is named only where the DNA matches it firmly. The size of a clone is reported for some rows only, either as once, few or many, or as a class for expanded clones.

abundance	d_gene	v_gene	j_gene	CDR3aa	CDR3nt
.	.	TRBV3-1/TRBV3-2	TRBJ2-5	CASSPTDQETQYF	TGTGCCAGCAGCCCGACAGACCAAGAGACCCAGTACTTC
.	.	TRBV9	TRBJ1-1	CASSQAEGTEAFF	TGTGCCAGCAGCCAGGCGGAGGGCACTGAAGCTTTCTTT
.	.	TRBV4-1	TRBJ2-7	CASSQVTESYEQYF	TGCGCCAGCAGCCAAGTGACAGAGTCCTACGAGCAGTACTTC
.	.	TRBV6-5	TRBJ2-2	CASMGRTVYTGELFF	TGTGCCAGCATGGGAAGGACAGTTTACACCGGGGAGCTGTTTTTT
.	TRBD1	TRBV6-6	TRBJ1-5	CASTDRAENQPQHF	TGTGCCAGCACGGACAGGGCCGAAAATCAGCCCCAGCATTTT
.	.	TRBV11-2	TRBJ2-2	CASSLRGTGELFF	TGTGCCAGCAGTCTTCGGGGGACCGGGGAGCTGTTTTTT
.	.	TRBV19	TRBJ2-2	CASSIGTQSWNTGELFF	TGTGCCAGTAGTATTGGGACACAATCTTGGAACACCGGGGAGCTGTTTTTT
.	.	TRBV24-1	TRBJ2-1	CATSDPRTASFYNEQFF	TGTGCCACCAGTGACCCGAGGACAGCCAGTTTCTACAATGAGCAGTTCTTC
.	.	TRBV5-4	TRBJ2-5	CASSLQGNQETQYF	TGTGCCAGCAGCTTGCAGGGAAACCAAGAGACCCAGTACTTC
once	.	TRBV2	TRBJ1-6	CASSGLVSGSYNSPLHF	TGTGCCAGCAGTGGTCTGGTGAGCGGTTCCTATAATTCACCCCTCCACTTT
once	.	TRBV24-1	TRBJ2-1	CATSEGGDGNNEQFF	TGTGCCACCAGTGAAGGAGGGGACGGCAACAATGAGCAGTTCTTC
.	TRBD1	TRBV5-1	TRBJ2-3	CASSPGQGISTDTQYF	TGCGCCAGCAGCCCAGGACAGGGCATTTCCACAGATACGCAGTATTTT
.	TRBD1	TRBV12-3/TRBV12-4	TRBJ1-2	CASSRTGGRGYTF	TGTGCCAGCAGTAGAACAGGGGGCCGGGGCTACACCTTC
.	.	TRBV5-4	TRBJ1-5	CASSLEPGSNQPQHF	TGTGCCAGCAGCTTGGAGCCAGGGAGCAATCAGCCCCAGCATTTT
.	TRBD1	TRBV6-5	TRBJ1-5	CASSFGQGRNQPQHF	TGTGCCAGCAGTTTCGGACAGGGGAGGAATCAGCCCCAGCATTTT
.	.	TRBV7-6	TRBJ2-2	CASSPGARGDTGELFF	TGTGCCAGCAGCCCTGGGGCCAGGGGGGACACCGGGGAGCTGTTTTTT
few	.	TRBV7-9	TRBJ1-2	CAAGGQGGDGYTF	TGTGCCGCGGGGGGGCAGGGAGGTGATGGCTACACCTTC
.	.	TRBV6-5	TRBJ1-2	CASSGNRGPSYGYTF	TGTGCCAGCTCTGGAAATAGGGGCCCCAGCTATGGCTACACCTTC
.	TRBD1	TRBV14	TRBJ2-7	CASSRAMTGWEIYEQYF	TGTGCCAGCAGCCGAGCGATGACAGGGTGGGAAATTTACGAGCAGTACTTC
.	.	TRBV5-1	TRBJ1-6	CASSLSGRPYNSPLHF	TGCGCCAGCAGCTTGAGTGGGCGACCCTATAATTCACCCCTCCACTTT
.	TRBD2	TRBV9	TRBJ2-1	CASSVAAGVSYNEQFF	TGTGCCAGCAGCGTAGCCGCGGGAGTTTCCTACAATGAGCAGTTCTTC
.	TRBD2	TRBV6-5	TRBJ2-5	CASSSGLARETQYF	TGTGCCAGCAGTTCAGGACTAGCCCGAGAGACCCAGTACTTC
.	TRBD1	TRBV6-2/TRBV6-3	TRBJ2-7	CASSSRDRVSLSSYEQYF	TGTGCCAGCAGTTCCCGGGACAGGGTCTCCCTCAGCTCCTACGAGCAGTACTTC
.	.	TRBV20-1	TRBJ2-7	CSASRSPSYEQYF	TGCAGTGCTAGTCGGAGCCCTTCCTACGAGCAGTACTTC
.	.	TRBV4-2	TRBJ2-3	CASSQVAGLTDTQYF	TGTGCCAGCAGCCAAGTCGCGGGGCTGACAGATACGCAGTATTTT
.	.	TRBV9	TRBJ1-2	CASSAEGDGYTF	TGTGCCAGCAGCGCGGAGGGAGATGGCTACACCTTC
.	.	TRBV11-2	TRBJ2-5	CASSLDFGSQETQYF	TGTGCCAGCAGCTTAGATTTTGGCAGTCAAGAGACCCAGTACTTC
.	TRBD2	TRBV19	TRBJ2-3	CASRRTSGSTQYF	TGTGCCAGTAGAAGGACTAGCGGGAGTACGCAGTATTTT